This entry is about one T cell receptor beta chain. This receptor's antigen is unknown. No much larger clonotype is one base removed from it; base qualities were not supplied. The data belong to a study of cytomegalovirus exposure and HLA in healthy donors (dated by TCRdb to about 2017). In the study overall: A later analysis indicated that the 90 to 150 validation repertoires were generated on the platform also employed for the approximately 700 repertoires of the first cohort. The aim of the study was to test whether cataloging public T cell receptors could identify signatures of past pathogen exposure. In addition to the first cohort of roughly 700 subjects, a separate validation cohort of about 120 different subjects was used. To predict cytomegalovirus infection status, the study combined high-throughput TCR immunosequencing, statistical association of individual TCRs with disease status, and machine learning. The paper as a whole reports these results and caveats: The authors suggested that the approach could potentially be extended to other disease states and immunological phenotypes. A few of the identified cytomegalovirus-associated TCR beta chains were confirmed in vitro to be specific for cytomegalovirus antigens. Across donors, most TCR sequences were observed very rarely, whereas some public TCRs were present in many individuals. All 120 or so repertoires were used to score co-occurrence in the validation cohort in a later analysis, because that analysis had no HLA typing for the cohort. The study gave a list of about 170 TCR beta chains associated with cytomegalovirus. In both the original and validation cohorts, the classifier was reported to diagnose cytomegalovirus status with high specificity and sensitivity. In a later analysis, TCRs clustered in the first cohort were found to also tend to co-occur in the approximately 120 validation repertoires, with 94% of cluster scores above 0.

The CDR3 spans 14 residues, from the cysteine through the phenylalanine. Solely the CDR3 DNA is kept, with 42 bases framed from the first base. In the germline V gene, CDR1 corresponds to SGDLS and CDR2 to YYNGEE. Trimming takes 0 bases from V and 1 base from J, and the germline ends sit 6 bases apart. To prepare the library, the immunoSEQ multiplex PCR assay was applied. The paper's processing steps were these. To diagnose cytomegalovirus status from the catalog of TCR beta chain sequences, a statistical classification framework was built. The clones in this table, taken by TCRdb from immuneACCESS, are in-frame only. Not every clone is retained; where verified, under half of the shortfall comes from an unresolved V gene, and the cause of the rest is unknown. That table gives V, J and clone size, and the DNA gave D and trimming. Across this sample there are about 110,000 clones, with 90% to 96% seen only once. The top ten clones comprise around 0.65% of the sample.

Donors formed part of the validation cohort, which comprised over a hundred subjects and was distinct from the first cohort of under 850 subjects. The source is a woman under 30 in good health and CMV-seronegative. The sample consisted of PBMCs. In this chain, TRBV9 is recombined with TRBJ2-3; a confident D gene designation cannot be given. The CDR3 has the sequence CASSVVGGTDTQYF. The DNA sequence reads TGTGCCAGCAGCGTAGTTGGAGGCACAGATACGCAGTATTTT.